These T cell receptor beta chains were read from a single sample in a study of cytomegalovirus exposure and HLA in healthy donors. Profiled with immunoSEQ multiplex PCR; TCRdb holds only in-frame clones, not every one. The table includes about 180,000 clones, around 84% detected once. The source material was PBMCs. These receptors all stem from a man aged 18 to 30 in good health and CMV-seropositive. Both conserved end residues are part of each CDR3. D genes are given only for firm matches. Size values are once, few and many counts, or a class for expanded clones, and some rows have none.

d_call | j_call | clone_size | v_call | cdr3_nt | cdr3_aa
- | TRBJ1-3 | - | TRBV6-1 | TGTGCCAGCAGTGAAATGGCGGGACCCTCTGGAAACACCATATATTTT | CASSEMAGPSGNTIYF
- | TRBJ1-2 | few | TRBV28 | TGTGCCAGCAAAGGAGGGACGCCCTACACCTTC | CASKGGTPYTF
- | TRBJ1-2 | - | TRBV11-2 | TGTGCCAGCAGCTTGGCCGGGACGGAGGGCCGGGGCTACACCTTC | CASSLAGTEGRGYTF
TRBD1 | TRBJ1-2 | - | TRBV5-1 | TGCGCCAGCAGCGTGGGACAGGGGGACTATGGCTACACCTTC | CASSVGQGDYGYTF
- | TRBJ2-7 | - | TRBV27 | TGTGCCAGCAGCCTAGCCTCCGGACCGGTCTACGAGCAGTACTTC | CASSLASGPVYEQYF
- | TRBJ1-3 | - | TRBV4-1 | TGCGCCAGCAGCCAAGGCGGACAGAAATCTGGAAACACCATATATTTT | CASSQGGQKSGNTIYF
- | TRBJ2-2 | few | TRBV5-4 | TGTGCCAGCAGCCTCTACTACGGGGAGCTGTTTTTT | CASSLYYGELFF
- | TRBJ1-5 | - | TRBV27 | TGTGCCAGCAGTTGGAACAGGGATAGCAATCAGCCCCAGCATTTT | CASSWNRDSNQPQHF
TRBD2 | TRBJ2-7 | - | TRBV7-8 | TGTGCCAGCAGCTCAGGACTAGCGGGGACATCCTACGAGCAGTACTTC | CASSSGLAGTSYEQYF
- | TRBJ1-1 | - | TRBV7-9 | TGTGCCAGCAGCTTAGATATTGGACAGAACACTGAAGCTTTCTTT | CASSLDIGQNTEAFF
- | TRBJ2-2 | - | TRBV27 | TGTGCCAGCAGTTTAAGTTCTATTTCCGGGGAGCTGTTTTTT | CASSLSSISGELFF
- | TRBJ2-2 | - | TRBV6-5 | TGTGCCAGCAGTTACGGGGGGTACACCGGGGAGCTGTTTTTT | CASSYGGYTGELFF
- | TRBJ2-1 | - | TRBV12-5 | TGTGCTAGTGGTTTGAGGGAGGAGCAGTTCTTC | CASGLREEQFF
- | TRBJ2-2 | - | TRBV7-8 | TGTGCCAGCAGCTTAACAGGGAGGAACACCGGGGAGCTGTTTTTT | CASSLTGRNTGELFF
- | TRBJ2-7 | - | TRBV28 | TGTGCCAGCAGTTTAGTACTCCACCGGCGGGGCGAGCAGTACTTC | CASSLVLHRRGEQYF
TRBD1 | TRBJ2-1 | - | TRBV2 | TGTGCCAGCACCTCCTGGGGACAGACCAGCTCCTACAATGAGCAGTTCTTC | CASTSWGQTSSYNEQFF
TRBD2 | TRBJ2-2 | - | TRBV29-1 | TGCAGCGTCCGTAGCGGGAGGGCCGGTACCGGGGAGCTGTTTTTT | CSVRSGRAGTGELFF
TRBD1 | TRBJ1-1 | few | TRBV11-2 | TGTGCCAGCAGCTTGCCAGGGGGTAACAGAGCTTTCTTT | CASSLPGGNRAFF
- | TRBJ1-2 | - | TRBV9 | TGTGCCAGCAGCGTAGCCCTAGCCCGCTTTGGCTACACCTTC | CASSVALARFGYTF
TRBD1 | TRBJ2-2 | - | TRBV7-9 | TGTGCCAGCAGCTCCCGGACAGGGAACACCGGGGAGCTGTTTTTT | CASSSRTGNTGELFF
- | TRBJ2-1 | - | TRBV11-2 | TGTGCCAGCAGCTTAGAATTATACAATGAGCAGTTCTTC | CASSLELYNEQFF
- | TRBJ2-7 | - | TRBV6-1 | TGTGCCAGCAGTGAAAGGCAGGCTTCCTACGAGCAGTACTTC | CASSERQASYEQYF
- | TRBJ1-1 | - | TRBV19 | TGTGCCAGTAGTATTGGGGAGGTCACTGAAGCTTTCTTT | CASSIGEVTEAFF
TRBD2 | TRBJ2-1 | - | TRBV5-1 | TGCGCCAGCAGCTTGGAACGGGAGGGCAATGAGCAGTTCTTC | CASSLEREGNEQFF